This is a list of T cell receptor beta chains from one sample in a study of blood T cell repertoires in COVID-19. This table comes from immunoSEQ multiplex PCR, and its TCRdb copy is limited to in-frame clones, with some not included. In the table there are approximately 290,000 clones, about nine tenths of which are singletons. Sequenced: peripheral blood. These receptor sequences come from a woman aged 25 to 39 with COVID-19, enrolled during active disease. CDR3s include the opening cysteine and the closing phenylalanine or tryptophan.

j_gene: TRBJ1-3
v_gene: TRBV19
CDR3aa: CASSIDREYSGNTIYF

j_gene: TRBJ1-5
v_gene: TRBV3-1/TRBV3-2
CDR3aa: CASSQGGQASNQPQHF

j_gene: TRBJ1-1
v_gene: TRBV6-5
CDR3aa: CASSYTLYGNTEAFF

j_gene: TRBJ1-1
v_gene: TRBV5-1
CDR3aa: CASSLVPKTEAFF

j_gene: TRBJ1-2
v_gene: TRBV18
CDR3aa: CASSPSIGQDYGYTF

j_gene: TRBJ1-1
v_gene: TRBV11-3
CDR3aa: CASSITGNTEAFF

j_gene: TRBJ2-2
v_gene: TRBV5-1
CDR3aa: CASSLAMGTGSGELFF

j_gene: TRBJ1-5
v_gene: TRBV5-6
CDR3aa: CASSLNRGSGNQPQHF

j_gene: TRBJ2-6
v_gene: TRBV7-3
CDR3aa: CASSLQATGANVLTF

j_gene: TRBJ1-4
v_gene: TRBV19
CDR3aa: CASTRVGEKLFF

j_gene: TRBJ2-3
v_gene: TRBV5-1
CDR3aa: CASSPFWGEPSTDTQYF

j_gene: TRBJ1-2
v_gene: TRBV18
CDR3aa: CASSPPGQGEHGYTF

j_gene: TRBJ2-7
v_gene: TRBV27
CDR3aa: CASRRQGTYEQYF

j_gene: TRBJ1-1
v_gene: TRBV5-1
CDR3aa: CASSSSGNMNTEAFF

j_gene: TRBJ2-5
v_gene: TRBV11-3
CDR3aa: CASSSLTHWTGLETQYF

j_gene: TRBJ2-3
v_gene: TRBV24-1
CDR3aa: CASAMGGDGTDTQYF

j_gene: TRBJ2-2
v_gene: TRBV11-2
CDR3aa: CASSHPGNTGELFF

j_gene: TRBJ1-5
v_gene: TRBV6-1
CDR3aa: CASSEEVGQGIQPQHF

j_gene: TRBJ2-5
v_gene: TRBV28
CDR3aa: CASSSVGQAFQETQYF

j_gene: TRBJ1-5
v_gene: TRBV5-1
CDR3aa: CASSLGTDSNQPQHF

j_gene: TRBJ2-7
v_gene: TRBV21-1
CDR3aa: CASTDRGHYEQYF

j_gene: TRBJ2-1
v_gene: TRBV5-6
CDR3aa: CASSETGGVNEQFF

j_gene: TRBJ2-1
v_gene: TRBV6-5
CDR3aa: CASTRDSGNYNEQFF

j_gene: TRBJ1-3
v_gene: TRBV6-6
CDR3aa: CASSPSGRAGNTIYF

j_gene: TRBJ1-4
v_gene: TRBV30
CDR3aa: CAWRRQLATNEKLFF

j_gene: TRBJ2-7
v_gene: TRBV28
CDR3aa: CASSLEATTSGMSSYEQYF

j_gene: TRBJ2-7
v_gene: TRBV10-3
CDR3aa: CAISPDRSNAQYF

j_gene: TRBJ2-5
v_gene: TRBV27
CDR3aa: CASSGIVGRESETQYF

j_gene: TRBJ1-1
v_gene: TRBV28
CDR3aa: CASSLAQENTEAFF

j_gene: TRBJ2-2
v_gene: TRBV2
CDR3aa: CASSVRGQGELFF

j_gene: TRBJ1-2
v_gene: TRBV7-2
CDR3aa: CASSVLRQDGYTF

j_gene: TRBJ2-5
v_gene: TRBV2
CDR3aa: CASSVSRDETQYF

j_gene: TRBJ1-3
v_gene: TRBV3-1/TRBV3-2
CDR3aa: CASSQDRYGNTIYF

j_gene: TRBJ1-1
v_gene: TRBV4-1
CDR3aa: CASSWDQGANTEAFF

j_gene: TRBJ1-1
v_gene: TRBV19
CDR3aa: CASSSWTGTEAFF

j_gene: TRBJ1-1
v_gene: TRBV3-1/TRBV3-2
CDR3aa: CASSLTAGDTEAFF

j_gene: TRBJ2-1
v_gene: TRBV9
CDR3aa: CASSAGTSLGEQFF